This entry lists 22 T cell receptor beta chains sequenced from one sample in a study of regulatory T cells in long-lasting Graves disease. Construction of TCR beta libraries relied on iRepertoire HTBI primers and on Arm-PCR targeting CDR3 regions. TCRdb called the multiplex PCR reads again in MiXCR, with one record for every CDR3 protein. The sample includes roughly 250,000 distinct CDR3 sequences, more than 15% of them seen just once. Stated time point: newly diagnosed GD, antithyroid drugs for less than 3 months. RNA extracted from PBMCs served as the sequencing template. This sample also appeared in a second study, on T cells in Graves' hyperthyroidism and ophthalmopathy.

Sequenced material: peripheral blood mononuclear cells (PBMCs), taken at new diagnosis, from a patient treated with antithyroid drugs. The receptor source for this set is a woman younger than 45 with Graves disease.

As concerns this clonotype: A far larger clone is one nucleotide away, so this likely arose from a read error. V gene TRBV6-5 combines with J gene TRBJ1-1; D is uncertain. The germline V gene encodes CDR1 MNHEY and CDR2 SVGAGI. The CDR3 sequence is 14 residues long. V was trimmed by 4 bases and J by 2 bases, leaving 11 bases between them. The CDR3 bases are TGTGCCAGCAGTTCCTCCGAGGCTAACACTGAAGCTTTCTTT. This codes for CASSSSEANTEAFF.

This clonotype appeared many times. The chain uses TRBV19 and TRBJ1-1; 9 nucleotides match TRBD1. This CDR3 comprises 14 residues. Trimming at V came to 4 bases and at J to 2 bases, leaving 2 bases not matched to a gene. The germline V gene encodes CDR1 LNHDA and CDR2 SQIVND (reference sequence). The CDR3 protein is CASSNRGRNTEAFF. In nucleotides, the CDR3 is TGTGCCAGTAGTAACAGGGGGCGAAACACTGAAGCTTTCTTT.

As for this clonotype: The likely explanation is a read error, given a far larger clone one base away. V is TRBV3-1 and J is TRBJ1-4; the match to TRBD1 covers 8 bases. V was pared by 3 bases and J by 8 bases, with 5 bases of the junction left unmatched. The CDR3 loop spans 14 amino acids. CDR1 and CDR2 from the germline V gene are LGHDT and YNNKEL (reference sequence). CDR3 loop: CASSQGQVWEKLFF. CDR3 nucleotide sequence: TGTGCCAGCAGCCAGGGACAGGTCTGGGAAAAACTGTTTTTT.

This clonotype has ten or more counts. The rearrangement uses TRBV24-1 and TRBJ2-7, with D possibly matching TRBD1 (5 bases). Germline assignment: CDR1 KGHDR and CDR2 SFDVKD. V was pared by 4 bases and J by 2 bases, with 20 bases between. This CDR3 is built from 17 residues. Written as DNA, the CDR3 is TGTGCCACCAGTGAACACCTTCCGCCGACAGAAACCTACGAGCAGTACTTC. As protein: CATSEHLPPTETYEQYF.

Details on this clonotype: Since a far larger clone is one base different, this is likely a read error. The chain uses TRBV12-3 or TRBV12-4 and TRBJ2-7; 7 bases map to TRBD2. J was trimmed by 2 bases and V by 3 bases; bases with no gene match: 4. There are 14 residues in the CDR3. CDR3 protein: CASSLAGVPYEQYF. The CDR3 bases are TGTGCCAGCAGTTTGGCGGGGGTGCCCTACGAGCAGTACTTC.

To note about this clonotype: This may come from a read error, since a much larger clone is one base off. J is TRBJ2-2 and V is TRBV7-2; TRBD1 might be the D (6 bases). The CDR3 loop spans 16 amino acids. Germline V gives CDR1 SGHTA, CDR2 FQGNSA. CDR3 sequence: CASSQDRRTENGELFF. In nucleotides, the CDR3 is TGCGCCAGCAGCCAAGATCGGCGGACAGAGAACGGGGAGCTGTTTTTT.

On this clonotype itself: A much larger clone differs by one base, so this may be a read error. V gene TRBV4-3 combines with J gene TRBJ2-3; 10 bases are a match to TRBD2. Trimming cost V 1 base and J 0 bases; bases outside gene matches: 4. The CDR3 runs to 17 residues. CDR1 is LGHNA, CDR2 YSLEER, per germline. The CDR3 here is CASSQGGAGGSTDTQYF. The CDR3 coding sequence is TGCGCCAGCAGCCAAGGGGGAGCGGGGGGGAGCACAGATACGCAGTATTTT.

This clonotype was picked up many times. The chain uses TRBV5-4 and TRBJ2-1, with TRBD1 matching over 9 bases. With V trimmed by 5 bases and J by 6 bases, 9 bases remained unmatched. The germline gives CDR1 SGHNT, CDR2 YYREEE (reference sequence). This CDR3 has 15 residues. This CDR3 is CASRPGQGKVNEQFF. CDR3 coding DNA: TGTGCCAGCAGGCCGGGACAGGGTAAAGTCAATGAGCAGTTCTTC.

CDR3 nucleotide sequence: TGTGCCAGCAGCCCACGGGACAGGGAACGGCACGAGCAGTACTTC. Its protein is CASSPRDRERHEQYF. The chain is built from TRBV11-2 and TRBJ2-7; 9 bases line up with TRBD1. V shed 5 bases, J shed 5 bases, and the junction held 10 bases outside the gene matches. The CDR3 extends over 15 amino acids. Germline lookup yields CDR1 SGHAT and CDR2 FQNNGV.

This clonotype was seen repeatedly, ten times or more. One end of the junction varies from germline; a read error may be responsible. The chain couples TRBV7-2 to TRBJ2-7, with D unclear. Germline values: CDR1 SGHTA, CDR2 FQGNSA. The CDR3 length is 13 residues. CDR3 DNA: TGCGCCAGCAGCCAAGTTCTTTACTACGAGCAGTACTTC. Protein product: CASSQVLYYEQYF.

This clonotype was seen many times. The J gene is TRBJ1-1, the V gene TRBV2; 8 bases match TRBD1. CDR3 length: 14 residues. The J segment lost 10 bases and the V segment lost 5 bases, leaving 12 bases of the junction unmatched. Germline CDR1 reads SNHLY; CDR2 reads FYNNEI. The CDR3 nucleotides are TGTGCCAGCAGTCTAGCGGGACAGGTGAGTGGAGCTTTCTTT. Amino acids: CASSLAGQVSGAFF.

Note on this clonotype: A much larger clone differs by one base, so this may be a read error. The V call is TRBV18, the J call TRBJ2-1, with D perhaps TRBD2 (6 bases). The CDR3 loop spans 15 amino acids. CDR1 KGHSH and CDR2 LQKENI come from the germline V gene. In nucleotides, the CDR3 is TGTGCCAGCTCAGCCGGCGGGGCGGGATACAATGGGCAGTTCTTC. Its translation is CASSAGGAGYNGQFF.

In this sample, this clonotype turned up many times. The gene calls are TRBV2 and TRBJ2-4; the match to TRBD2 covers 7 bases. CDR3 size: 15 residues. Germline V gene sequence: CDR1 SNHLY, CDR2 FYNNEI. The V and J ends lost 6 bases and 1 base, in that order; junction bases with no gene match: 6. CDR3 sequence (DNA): TGTGCCAGCAGGCTCAGGGAGGGGGCCAAAAACATTCAGTACTTC. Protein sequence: CASRLREGAKNIQYF.

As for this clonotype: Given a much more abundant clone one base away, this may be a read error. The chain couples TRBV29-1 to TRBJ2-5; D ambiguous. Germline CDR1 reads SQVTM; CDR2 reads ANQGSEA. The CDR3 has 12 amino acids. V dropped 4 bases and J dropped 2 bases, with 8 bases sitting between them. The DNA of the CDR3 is TGCAGCGTTGGCCCAGCGCAAGAGACCCAGTACTTC. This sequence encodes CSVGPAQETQYF.

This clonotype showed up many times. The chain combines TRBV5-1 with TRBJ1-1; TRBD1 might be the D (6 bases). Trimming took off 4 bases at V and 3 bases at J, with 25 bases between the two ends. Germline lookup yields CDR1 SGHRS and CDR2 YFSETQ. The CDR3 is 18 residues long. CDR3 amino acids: CASSPRGGMLIRDTEAFF. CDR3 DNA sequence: TGCGCCAGCAGCCCCCGAGGGGGGATGTTAATAAGGGACACTGAAGCTTTCTTT.

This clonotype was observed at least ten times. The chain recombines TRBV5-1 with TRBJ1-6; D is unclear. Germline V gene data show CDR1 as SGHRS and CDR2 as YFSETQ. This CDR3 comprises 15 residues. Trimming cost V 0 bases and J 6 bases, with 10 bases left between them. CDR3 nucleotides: TGCGCCAGCAGCTTGGGAACGGGTCGTAATTCACCCCTCCACTTT. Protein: CASSLGTGRNSPLHF. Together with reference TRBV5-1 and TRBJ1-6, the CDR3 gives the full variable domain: KAGVTQTPRYLIKTRGQQVTLSCSPISGHRSVSWYQQTPGQGLQFLFEYFSETQRNKGNFPGRFSGRQFSNSRSEMNVSTLELGDSALYLCASSLGTGRNSPLHFGNGTRLTVT.

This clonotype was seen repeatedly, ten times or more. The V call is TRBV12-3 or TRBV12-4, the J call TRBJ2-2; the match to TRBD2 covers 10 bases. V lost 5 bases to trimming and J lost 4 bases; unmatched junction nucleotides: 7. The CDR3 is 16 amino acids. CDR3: CASSPSGGAPTGELFF. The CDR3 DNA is TGTGCCAGCAGTCCCAGCGGGGGGGCCCCCACCGGGGAGCTGTTTTTT.

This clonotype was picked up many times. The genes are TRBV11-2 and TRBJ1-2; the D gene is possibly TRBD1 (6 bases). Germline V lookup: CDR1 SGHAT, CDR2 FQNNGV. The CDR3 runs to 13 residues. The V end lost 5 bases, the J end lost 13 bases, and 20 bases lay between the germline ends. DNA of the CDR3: TGTGCCAGCAGCCACCCGACAGGCCTCCCGCGCACCTTC. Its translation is CASSHPTGLPRTF.

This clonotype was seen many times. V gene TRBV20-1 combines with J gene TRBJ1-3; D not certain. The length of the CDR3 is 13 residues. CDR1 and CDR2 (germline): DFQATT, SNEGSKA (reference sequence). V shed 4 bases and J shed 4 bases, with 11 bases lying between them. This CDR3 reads CSAIYSTGNTIYF. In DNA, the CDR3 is TGCAGTGCTATATATAGTACAGGAAACACCATATATTTT.

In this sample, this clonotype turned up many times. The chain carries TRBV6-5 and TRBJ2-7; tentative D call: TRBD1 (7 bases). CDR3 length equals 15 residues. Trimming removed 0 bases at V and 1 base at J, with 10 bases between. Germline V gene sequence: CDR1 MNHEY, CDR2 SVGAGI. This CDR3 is CASSYSTGRSYEQYF. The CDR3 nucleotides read TGTGCCAGCAGTTACTCGACAGGGAGGTCCTACGAGCAGTACTTC.

CDR3 bases: TGCAGTGCTAGAAGACAGGGCCAAAATTCCTACGAGCAGTACTTC. Protein product: CSARRQGQNSYEQYF. This chain joins TRBV20-1 and TRBJ2-7; TRBD1 agrees at 7 bases. The V gene's germline CDR1 is DFQATT and CDR2 SNEGSKA (reference sequence). This CDR3 has 15 residues. V shed 2 bases and J 1 base; nucleotides not matched to a gene: 8.

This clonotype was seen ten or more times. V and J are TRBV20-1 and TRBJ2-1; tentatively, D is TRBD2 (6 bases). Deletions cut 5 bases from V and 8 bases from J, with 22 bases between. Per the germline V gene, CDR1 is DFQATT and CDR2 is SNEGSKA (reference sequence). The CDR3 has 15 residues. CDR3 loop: CSAPEGSLRVDEQFF. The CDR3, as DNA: TGCAGTGCTCCGGAGGGGTCCTTACGGGTGGATGAGCAGTTCTTC.